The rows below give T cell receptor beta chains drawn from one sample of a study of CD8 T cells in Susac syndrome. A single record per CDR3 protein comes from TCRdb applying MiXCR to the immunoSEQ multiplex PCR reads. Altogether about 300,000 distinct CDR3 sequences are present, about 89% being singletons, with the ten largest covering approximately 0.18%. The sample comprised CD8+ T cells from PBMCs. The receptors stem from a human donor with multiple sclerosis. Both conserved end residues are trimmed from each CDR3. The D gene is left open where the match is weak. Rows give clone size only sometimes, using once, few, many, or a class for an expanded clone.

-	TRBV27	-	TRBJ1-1	ASLDGAEAF
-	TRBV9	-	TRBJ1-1	ASSAGGRVVPNTEAF
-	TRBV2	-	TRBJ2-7	ASSDRRSSYEQY
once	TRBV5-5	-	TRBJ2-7	ASSFVTGGIGEQY
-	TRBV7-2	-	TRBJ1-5	ASSLVSSPVPNQPQH
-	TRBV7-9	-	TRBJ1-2	ASSLSGGAPDRPDDGYT
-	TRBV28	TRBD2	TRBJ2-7	ASSSQREPLWEQY
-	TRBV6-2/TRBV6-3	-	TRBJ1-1	ASSYHGDTIWNTEAF
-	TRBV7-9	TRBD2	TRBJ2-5	ASSQTLAGPLGTQY
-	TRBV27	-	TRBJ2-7	ANLSYEQY
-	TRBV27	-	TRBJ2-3	ASSEVVGDTQY
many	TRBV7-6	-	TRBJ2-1	ASSSEAGSYNEQF
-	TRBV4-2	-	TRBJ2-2	ASSQGVRQENTGELF
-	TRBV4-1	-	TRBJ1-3	ASSQDWPGIGNTIY
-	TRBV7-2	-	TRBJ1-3	ASSSIEGVLGAGNTIY
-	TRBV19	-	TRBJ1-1	ASSTGTRGVNTEAF
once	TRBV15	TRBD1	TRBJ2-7	ATSRPGQAYEQY
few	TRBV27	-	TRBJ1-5	ASSLAGSNQPQH
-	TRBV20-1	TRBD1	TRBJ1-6	SARDSDRDSSPLH
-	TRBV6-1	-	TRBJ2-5	ASSPPDREVQETQY
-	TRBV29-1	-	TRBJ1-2	SVEGWDGYT
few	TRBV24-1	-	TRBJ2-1	ATSDLGGYNEQF
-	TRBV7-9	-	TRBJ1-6	AIPNTLSAAPLH
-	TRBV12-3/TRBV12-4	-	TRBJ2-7	ASSLPSGLMEQY
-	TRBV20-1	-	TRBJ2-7	SGVEGLAVRYEQY
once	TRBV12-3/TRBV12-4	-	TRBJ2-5	ASSLRDTPKETQY
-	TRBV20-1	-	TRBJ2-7	SARDQQGYFYEQY
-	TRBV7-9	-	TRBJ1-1	ASSFQTGEAF
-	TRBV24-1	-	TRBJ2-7	ATSDLAYEQY
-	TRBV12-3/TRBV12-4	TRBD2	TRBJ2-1	ASSFSGLVNEQF
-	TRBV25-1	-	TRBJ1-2	ATHPGAANYGYT
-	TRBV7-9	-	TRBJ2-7	ASSQGGRAFSYEQY
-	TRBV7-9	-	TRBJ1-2	ASSFIPETPPYGYT
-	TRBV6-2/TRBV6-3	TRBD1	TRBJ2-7	ASSIRDRANSYEQY
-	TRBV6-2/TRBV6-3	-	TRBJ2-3	ASTRGAGSTDTQY
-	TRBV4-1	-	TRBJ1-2	ASSQKQVAVDYGYT
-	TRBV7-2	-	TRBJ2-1	ASSLAGTKPGAYNEQF
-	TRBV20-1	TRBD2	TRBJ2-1	SASYSGSWNEQF
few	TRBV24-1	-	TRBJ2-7	ATSQAGAYEQY
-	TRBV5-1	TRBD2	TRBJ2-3	ASSLSGGGITDTQY
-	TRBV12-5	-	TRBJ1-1	ASGLDVNTEAF
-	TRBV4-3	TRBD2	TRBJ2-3	ASSQRLAGDTDTQY
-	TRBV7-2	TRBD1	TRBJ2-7	ASSWKPDRVPYEQY
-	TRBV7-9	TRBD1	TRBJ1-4	ASTGALNEKLF
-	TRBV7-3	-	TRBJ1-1	ASSLNVGATEAF
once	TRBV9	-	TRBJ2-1	ASSVEGDHRYNEQF
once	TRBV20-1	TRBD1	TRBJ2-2	SARGRQGDRESNTGELF
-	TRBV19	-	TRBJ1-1	ASRPGQNTEAF
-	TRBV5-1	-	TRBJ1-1	ASSLPGGNTEAF
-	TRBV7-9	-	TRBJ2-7	ASSLVAGEQY
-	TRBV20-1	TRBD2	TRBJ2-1	SARGGLALEQF